This T cell receptor beta chain was documented in a study of metastatic and nonmetastatic thyroid tumors. Whole-study context: Repertoire comparison spanned blood and tumor or nodule tissue of malignant and benign thyroid patients.

This clone appeared a few times. Its antigen is as yet unknown. Overall study findings and caveats: Reported TCR beta diversity, measured in blood and tumor, was significantly higher for malignant thyroid tumors than for benign nodules.

V dropped 0 bases and J dropped 4 bases, with 12 bases sitting between them. The V gene's germline CDR1 is WNHNN and CDR2 SYGVQD (reference sequence). CDR3 length: 15 amino acids. In the authors' workflow: CDR3 differences across clinicopathological groups were used to build a distant-metastasis classifier for papillary thyroid cancer. MiXCR reprocessed the PCR reads for TCRdb. These V and J calls rely on TCRdb rather than the paper's analysis. The sample lists 30,000 to 45,000 clones; about a fifth were seen once. Treatment of any kind had been given to no patient before thyroid surgery. Source material: blood. The chain combines TRBV10-1 with TRBJ1-2; D is undetermined. The sequence was collected from a female donor with papillary thyroid cancer or a benign thyroid nodule (not recorded which). Some clones in this sample may be carry-over from other donors' samples. The CDR3 bases are TGCGCCAGCAGTGAGTCAGGCAGTCCCAGCTATGGCTACACCTTC. Translating gives CASSESGSPSYGYTF.